The T cell receptor beta chain under discussion was sequenced for a study of blood T cell repertoires in COVID-19. About the study: Researchers got acute and convalescent COVID-19 samples from the United States, Italy and Spain.

The CDR3 spans 13 residues. CDR1 and CDR2 from the germline V gene are MNHEY and SVGEGT. V shed 6 bases and J shed 4 bases, with 10 bases lying between them. Only in-frame clones appear in the TCRdb table, and some are missing; sequencing was by immunoSEQ multiplex PCR. This table has roughly 130,000 clones, about 89% appearing once. This sequence was found in a woman aged 55-69 years with acute or convalescent COVID-19. The rearrangement links TRBV6-2 or TRBV6-3 to TRBJ1-3; no clear D gene. The sample taken for sequencing was peripheral blood. The CDR3 region is CASSPTRGNTIYF. CDR3 sequence (DNA): TGTGCCAGCAGCCCCACCCGGGGAAACACCATATATTTT.